The source of this T cell receptor (beta chain) is a study of PD-1 blockade in classical Hodgkin lymphoma. Profiling relied on immunoSEQ multiplex PCR, and the TCRdb table lists in-frame clones only, not all of them. The sample shows some 31,000 clones, 71% of them seen only once. All the patients suffered relapse after autologous stem cell transplantation, and brentuximab vedotin exposure differed. Trimming cost V 5 bases and J 6 bases; bases outside gene matches: 11. The CDR3 spans 17 residues. Per the germline V gene, CDR1 is MDHEN and CDR2 is SYDVKM. The rearrangement uses TRBV28 and TRBJ2-1; 12 bases match TRBD2. Source: peripheral blood mononuclear cells (PBMCs), taken before the second cycle of nivolumab. The clonotype originates from a human donor with classical Hodgkin lymphoma. CDR3 residues: CASSPPFTSGGFNEQFF. The CDR3 region has the DNA TGTGCCAGCAGTCCGCCCTTTACTAGCGGGGGGTTCAATGAGCAGTTCTTC.